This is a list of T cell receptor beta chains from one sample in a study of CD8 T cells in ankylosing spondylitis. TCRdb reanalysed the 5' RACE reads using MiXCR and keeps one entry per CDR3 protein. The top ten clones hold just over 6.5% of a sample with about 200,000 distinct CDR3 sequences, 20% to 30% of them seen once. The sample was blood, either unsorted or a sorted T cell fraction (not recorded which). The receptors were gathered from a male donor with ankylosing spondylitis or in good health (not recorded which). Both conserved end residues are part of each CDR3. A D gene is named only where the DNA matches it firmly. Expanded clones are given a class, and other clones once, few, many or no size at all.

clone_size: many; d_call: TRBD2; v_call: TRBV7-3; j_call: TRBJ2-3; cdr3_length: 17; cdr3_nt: TGTGCCAGCAGCTTAATAGGTAGCGGGATCTTCCAGGATACGCAGTATTTT; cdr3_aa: CASSLIGSGIFQDTQYF
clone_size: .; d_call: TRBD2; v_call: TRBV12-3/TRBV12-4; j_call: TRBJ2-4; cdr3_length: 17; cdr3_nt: TGTGCCAGCAGTCCAGGGACTAGCGGGACCATCAAAAACATTCAGTACTTC; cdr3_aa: CASSPGTSGTIKNIQYF
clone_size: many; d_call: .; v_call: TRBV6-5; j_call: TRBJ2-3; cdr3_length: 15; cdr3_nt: TGTGCCAGCAGTTACGGGACCCGATCCCAAGATACGCAGTATTTT; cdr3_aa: CASSYGTRSQDTQYF
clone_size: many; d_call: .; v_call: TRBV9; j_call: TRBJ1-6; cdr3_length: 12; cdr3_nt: TGTGCCAGCAGCGTACGGGATTCACCCCTCCACTTT; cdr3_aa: CASSVRDSPLHF
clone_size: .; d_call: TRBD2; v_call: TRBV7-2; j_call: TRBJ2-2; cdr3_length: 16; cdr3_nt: TGTGCCAGCAGCTCCCCTAGCGGGAGGACCACCGGGGAGCTGTTTTTT; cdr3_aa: CASSSPSGRTTGELFF
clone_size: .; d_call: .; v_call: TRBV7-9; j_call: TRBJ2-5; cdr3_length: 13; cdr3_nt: TGTGCCAGCAGCTTAGTGGACCTAGAGACCCAGTACTTC; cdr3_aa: CASSLVDLETQYF
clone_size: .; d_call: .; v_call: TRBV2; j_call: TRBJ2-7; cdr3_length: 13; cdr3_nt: TGTGCCAGCAGTGACTTGCAGGGTGACGAGCAGTACTTC; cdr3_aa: CASSDLQGDEQYF
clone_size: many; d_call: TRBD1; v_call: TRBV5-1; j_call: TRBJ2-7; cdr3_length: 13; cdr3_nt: TGCGCCAGCACCCGGACAGGGACCTACGAGCAGTACTTC; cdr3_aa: CASTRTGTYEQYF
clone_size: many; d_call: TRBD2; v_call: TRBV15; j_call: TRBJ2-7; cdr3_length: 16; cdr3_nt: TGTGCCACCAGCAGAGATCGACTAGCGGGGGCCTACGAGCAGTACTTC; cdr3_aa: CATSRDRLAGAYEQYF
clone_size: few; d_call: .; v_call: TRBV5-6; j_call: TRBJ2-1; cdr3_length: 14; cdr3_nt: TGTGCCAGCAGCAAAGCCGGAGGAGGGGATGAGCAGTTCTTC; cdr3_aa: CASSKAGGGDEQFF
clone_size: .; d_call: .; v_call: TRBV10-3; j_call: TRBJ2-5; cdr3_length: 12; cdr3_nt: TGTGCCATCAGTGATAGACAAGAGACCCAGTACTTC; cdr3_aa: CAISDRQETQYF
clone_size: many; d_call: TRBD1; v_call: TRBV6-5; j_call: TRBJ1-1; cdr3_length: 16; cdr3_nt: TGTGCCAGCAGTTACTCCAGGGGGGGCTTGAACACTGAAGCTTTCTTT; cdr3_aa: CASSYSRGGLNTEAFF
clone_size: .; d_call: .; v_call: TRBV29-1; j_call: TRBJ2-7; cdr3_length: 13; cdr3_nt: TGCAGCGTTGAAAACGAAGGGGGCTACGAGCAGTACTTC; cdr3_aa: CSVENEGGYEQYF
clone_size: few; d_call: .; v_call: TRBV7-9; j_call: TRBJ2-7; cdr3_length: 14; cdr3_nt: TGTGCCAGCAGCACCCACGACAGTTCCTACGAGCAGTACTTC; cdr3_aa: CASSTHDSSYEQYF
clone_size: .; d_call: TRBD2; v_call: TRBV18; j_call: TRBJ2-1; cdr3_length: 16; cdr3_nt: TGTGCCAGCTCACCACCGGAGCGGGAGCTCAACAATGAGCAGTTCTTC; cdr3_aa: CASSPPERELNNEQFF
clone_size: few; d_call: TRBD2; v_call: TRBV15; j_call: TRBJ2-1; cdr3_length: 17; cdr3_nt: TGTGCCACCAGCTCCCGTCTTGGGTTAGCGGGAGACAATGAGCAGTTCTTC; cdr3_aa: CATSSRLGLAGDNEQFF
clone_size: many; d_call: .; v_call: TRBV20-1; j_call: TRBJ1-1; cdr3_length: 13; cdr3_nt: TGCAGTGCTGTTTCCAGGGGGAACACTGAAGCTTTCTTT; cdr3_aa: CSAVSRGNTEAFF
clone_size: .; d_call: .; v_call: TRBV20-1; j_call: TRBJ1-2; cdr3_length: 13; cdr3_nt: TGCAGTGCTAGGGTGTCAGGGAGCTATGGCTACACCTTC; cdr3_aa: CSARVSGSYGYTF
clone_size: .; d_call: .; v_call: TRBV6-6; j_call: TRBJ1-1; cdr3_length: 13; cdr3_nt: TGTGCCAGCAGTTACTCGCCACAAACTGAAGCTTTCTTT; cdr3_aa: CASSYSPQTEAFF
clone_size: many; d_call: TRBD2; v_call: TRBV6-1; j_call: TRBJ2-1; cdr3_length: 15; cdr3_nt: TGTGCCAGCAGCGACCGGGACTACACCTACAATGAGCAGTTCTTC; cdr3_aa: CASSDRDYTYNEQFF
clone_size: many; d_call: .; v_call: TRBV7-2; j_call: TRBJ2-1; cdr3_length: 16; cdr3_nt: TGTGCCAGCAGCTTAAGGCTAACATCATTCTACAATGAGCAGTTCTTC; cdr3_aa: CASSLRLTSFYNEQFF
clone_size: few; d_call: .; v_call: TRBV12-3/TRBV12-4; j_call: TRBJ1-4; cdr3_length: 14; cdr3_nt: TGTGCCAGCAGTTTAGCTCGGACTAATGAAAAACTGTTTTTT; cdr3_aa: CASSLARTNEKLFF
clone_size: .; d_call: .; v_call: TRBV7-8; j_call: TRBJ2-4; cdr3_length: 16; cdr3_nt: TGTGCCAGCAGCCTGAACAGGGAACTAGCCAAAAACATTCAGTACTTC; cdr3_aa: CASSLNRELAKNIQYF
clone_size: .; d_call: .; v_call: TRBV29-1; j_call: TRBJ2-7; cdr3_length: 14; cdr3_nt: TGCAGCGTTAGGGCCCCCGGGACATCCTACGAGCAGTACTTC; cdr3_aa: CSVRAPGTSYEQYF
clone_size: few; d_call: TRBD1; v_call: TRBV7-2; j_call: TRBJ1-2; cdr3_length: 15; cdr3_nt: TGTGCCAGCAGCACAAGCTCGTCAGGGGGCTATGGCTACACCTTC; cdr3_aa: CASSTSSSGGYGYTF
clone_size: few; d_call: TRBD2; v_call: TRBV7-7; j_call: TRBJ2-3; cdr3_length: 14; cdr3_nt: TGTGCTAGCAGCTTAGATGTTAGCGGGGATACGCAGTATTTT; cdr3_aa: CASSLDVSGDTQYF
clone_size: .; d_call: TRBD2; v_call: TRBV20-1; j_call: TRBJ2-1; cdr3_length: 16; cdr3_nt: TGCAGTGCTAGTCCAATAGCGGGAGGCATCTACAATGAGCAGTTCTTC; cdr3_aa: CSASPIAGGIYNEQFF
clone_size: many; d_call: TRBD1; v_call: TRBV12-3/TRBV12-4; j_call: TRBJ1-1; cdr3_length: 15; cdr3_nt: TGTGCCAGCAGGTTACAGGGGGCGCGAAACACTGAAGCTTTCTTT; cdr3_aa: CASRLQGARNTEAFF
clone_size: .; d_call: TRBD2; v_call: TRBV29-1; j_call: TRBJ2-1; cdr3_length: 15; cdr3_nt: TGCAGCGCGAGATGGGCTAGCGGCGCCTACAATGAGCAGTTCTTC; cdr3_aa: CSARWASGAYNEQFF
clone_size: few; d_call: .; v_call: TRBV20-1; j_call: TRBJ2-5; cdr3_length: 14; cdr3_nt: TGCAGTGCTAGAAGGGGGGCGAACCAAGAGACCCAGTACTTC; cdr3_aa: CSARRGANQETQYF
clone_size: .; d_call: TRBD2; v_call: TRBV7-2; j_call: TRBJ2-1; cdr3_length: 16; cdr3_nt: TGTGCCAGCAGCTTAGCAAACCCAGCGGGAGTCAATGAGCAGTTCTTC; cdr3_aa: CASSLANPAGVNEQFF
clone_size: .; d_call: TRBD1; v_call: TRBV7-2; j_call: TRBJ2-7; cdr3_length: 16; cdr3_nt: TGTGCCAGCAGCACAGCCGGGACAGGGTACAGCTACGAGCAGTACTTC; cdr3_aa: CASSTAGTGYSYEQYF
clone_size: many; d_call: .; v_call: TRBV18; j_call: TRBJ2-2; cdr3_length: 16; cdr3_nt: TGTGCCAGCTCACCACCGAACGCGGGTGACACCGGGGAGCTGTTTTTT; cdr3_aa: CASSPPNAGDTGELFF
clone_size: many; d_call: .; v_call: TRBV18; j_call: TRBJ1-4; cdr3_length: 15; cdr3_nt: TGTGCCAGCTCACCACTCAGGGTCCAGAATGAAAAACTGTTTTTT; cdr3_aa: CASSPLRVQNEKLFF
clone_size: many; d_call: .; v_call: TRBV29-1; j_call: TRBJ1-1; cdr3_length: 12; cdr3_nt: TGCAGCGTTTCAGCCAGGAACACTGAAGCTTTCTTT; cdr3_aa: CSVSARNTEAFF
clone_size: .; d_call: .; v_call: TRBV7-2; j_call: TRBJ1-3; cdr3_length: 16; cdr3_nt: TGTGCCAGCAGCTTAGGGCCAGGGGCGACTGGAAACACCATATATTTT; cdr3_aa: CASSLGPGATGNTIYF
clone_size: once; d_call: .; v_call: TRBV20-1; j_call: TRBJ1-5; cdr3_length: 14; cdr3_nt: TGCAGTGCTAGTGATGGTCAGCGCAATCAGCCCCAGCATTTT; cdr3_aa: CSASDGQRNQPQHF
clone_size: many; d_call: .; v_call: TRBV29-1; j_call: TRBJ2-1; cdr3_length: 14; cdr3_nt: TGCAGCGTTGAACCCGGGAGTAGATTCGATGAGCAGTTCTTC; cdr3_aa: CSVEPGSRFDEQFF
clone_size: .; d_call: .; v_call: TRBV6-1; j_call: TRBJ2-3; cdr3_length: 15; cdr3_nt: TGTGCCAGCAGTGCGAAGACTCGCACAGATAGAGAGCAGTATTTT; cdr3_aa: CASSAKTRTDREQYF
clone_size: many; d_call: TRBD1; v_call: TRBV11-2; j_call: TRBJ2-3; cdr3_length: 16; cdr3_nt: TGTGCCAGCAGGCAACCGGGACAGGGGACATCGAATACGCAGTATTTT; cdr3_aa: CASRQPGQGTSNTQYF
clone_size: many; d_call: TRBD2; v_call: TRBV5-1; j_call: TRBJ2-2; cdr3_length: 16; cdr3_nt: TGCGCCAGCAGCTTGCAAGTTAGCGGGAGCCACGGGGAGCTGTTTTTT; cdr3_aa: CASSLQVSGSHGELFF
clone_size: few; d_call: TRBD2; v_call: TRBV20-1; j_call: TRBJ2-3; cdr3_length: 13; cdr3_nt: TGCAGTGCCTCGCGCGGGAGTGCAGATACGCAGTATTTT; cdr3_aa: CSASRGSADTQYF
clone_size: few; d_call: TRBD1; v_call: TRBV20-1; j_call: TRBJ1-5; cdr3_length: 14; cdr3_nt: TGCAGTGCTAGTGAGGGGGCCGGCAATCAGCCCCAGCATTTT; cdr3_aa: CSASEGAGNQPQHF
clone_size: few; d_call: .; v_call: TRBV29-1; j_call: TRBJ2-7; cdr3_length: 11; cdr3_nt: TGCAGCGTTCGGCTAGCGTACGAGCAGTACTTC; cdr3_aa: CSVRLAYEQYF
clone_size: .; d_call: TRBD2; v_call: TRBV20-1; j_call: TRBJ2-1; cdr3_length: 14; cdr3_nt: TGCAGTGCTAGTAAACTAGCGGACCTGAATGAGCAGTTCTTC; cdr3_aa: CSASKLADLNEQFF
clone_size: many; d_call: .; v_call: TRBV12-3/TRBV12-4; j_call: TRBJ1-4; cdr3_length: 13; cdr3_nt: TGTGCCAGCAGTTTAATTGGTACTGAAAAACTGTTTTTT; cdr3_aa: CASSLIGTEKLFF
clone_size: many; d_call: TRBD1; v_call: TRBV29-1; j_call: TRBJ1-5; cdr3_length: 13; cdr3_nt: TGCAGCGTGGCAGGGACAGTCAATCAGCCCCAGCATTTT; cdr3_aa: CSVAGTVNQPQHF
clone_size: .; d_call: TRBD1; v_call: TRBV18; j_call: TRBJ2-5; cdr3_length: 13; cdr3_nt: TGTGCCAGCTCAGAGGGACAGGGTCGAACCCAGTACTTC; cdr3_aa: CASSEGQGRTQYF
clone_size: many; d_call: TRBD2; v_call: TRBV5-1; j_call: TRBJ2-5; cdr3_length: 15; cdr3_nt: TGCGCCAGCAGCTTGGGGTCTAGCGGACAAGAGACCCAGTACTTC; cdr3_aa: CASSLGSSGQETQYF
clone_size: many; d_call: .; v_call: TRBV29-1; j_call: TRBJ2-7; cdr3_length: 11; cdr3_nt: TGCAGCGTTGCGACCTCCTACGAGCAGTACTTC; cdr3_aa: CSVATSYEQYF
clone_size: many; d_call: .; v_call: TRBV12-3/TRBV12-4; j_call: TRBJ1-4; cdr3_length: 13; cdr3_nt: TGTGCCAGCAGCTTCTCTGGGAATGAAAAACTGTTTTTT; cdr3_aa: CASSFSGNEKLFF